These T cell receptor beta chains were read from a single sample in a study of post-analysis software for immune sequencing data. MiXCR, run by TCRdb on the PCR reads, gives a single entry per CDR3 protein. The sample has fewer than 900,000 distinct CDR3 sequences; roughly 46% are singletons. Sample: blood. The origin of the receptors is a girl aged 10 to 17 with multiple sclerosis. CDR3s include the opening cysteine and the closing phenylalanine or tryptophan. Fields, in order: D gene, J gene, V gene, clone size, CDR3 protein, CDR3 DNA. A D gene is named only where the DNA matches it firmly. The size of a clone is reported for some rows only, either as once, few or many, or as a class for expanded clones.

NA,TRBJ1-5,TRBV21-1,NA,CASSSFPWDQPQHF,TGTGCCAGCAGCTCTTTTCCATGGGATCAGCCCCAGCATTTT
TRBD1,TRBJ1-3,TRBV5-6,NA,CASSWGTGGGNTIYF,TGTGCCAGCAGCTGGGGGACAGGCGGAGGAAACACCATATATTTT
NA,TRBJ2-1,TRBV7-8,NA,CASSLKPGGTGNEQFF,TGTGCCAGCAGCTTAAAACCGGGCGGGACCGGCAATGAGCAGTTCTTC
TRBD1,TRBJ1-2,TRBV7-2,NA,CASSFSGTVYGYTF,TGTGCCAGCAGCTTCTCCGGGACAGTCTATGGCTACACCTTC
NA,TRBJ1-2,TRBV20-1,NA,CSARVWQGTYGYTF,TGCAGTGCTAGGGTTTGGCAGGGGACCTATGGCTACACCTTC
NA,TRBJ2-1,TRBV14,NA,CASSQVLGNEQFF,TGTGCCAGCAGCCAAGTGTTAGGGAATGAGCAGTTCTTC
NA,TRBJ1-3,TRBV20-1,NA,CSAPGSGDTIYF,TGCAGTGCTCCAGGCTCTGGAGACACCATATATTTT
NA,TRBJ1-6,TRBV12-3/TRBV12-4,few,CASSTFGVNSPLHF,TGTGCCAGCTCGACCTTCGGGGTAAATTCACCCCTCCACTTT
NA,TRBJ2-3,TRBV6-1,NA,CASSVTGWGTDTQYF,TGTGCCAGCAGCGTTACAGGTTGGGGCACAGATACGCAGTATTTT
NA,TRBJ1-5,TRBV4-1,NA,CASSGGAGNQPQHF,TGCGCCAGCAGCGGCGGGGCAGGGAATCAGCCCCAGCATTTT
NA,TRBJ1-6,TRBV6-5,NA,CASSYRGSPLHF,TGTGCCAGCAGTTACAGGGGTTCACCCCTCCACTTT
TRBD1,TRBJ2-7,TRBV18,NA,CASSGQGQVSYEQYF,TGTGCCAGCTCAGGGCAGGGACAGGTTTCCTACGAGCAGTACTTC
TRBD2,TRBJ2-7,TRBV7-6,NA,CASSLRAGGNEQYF,TGTGCCAGCAGCTTGAGGGCGGGGGGGAACGAGCAGTACTTC
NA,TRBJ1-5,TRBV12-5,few,CASGGQSPSNQPQHF,TGTGCTAGTGGGGGGCAGTCACCGAGCAATCAGCCCCAGCATTTT
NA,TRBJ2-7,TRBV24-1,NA,CATSDLRGGEQYF,TGTGCCACCAGTGATTTGCGAGGGGGCGAGCAGTACTTC
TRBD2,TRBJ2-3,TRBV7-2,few,CASSQGLAGPSDTQYF,TGTGCCAGCAGCCAGGGACTAGCGGGACCCTCCGATACGCAGTATTTT
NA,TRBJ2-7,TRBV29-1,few,CSVEVPGTYEQYF,TGCAGCGTTGAAGTACCAGGGACATACGAGCAGTACTTC
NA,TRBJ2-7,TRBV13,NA,CASTFGGVSGEQYF,TGTGCCAGCACCTTCGGCGGGGTGTCAGGCGAGCAGTACTTC
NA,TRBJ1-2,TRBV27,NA,CASKWGGSNYGYTF,TGTGCCAGCAAGTGGGGAGGGAGTAACTATGGCTACACCTTC
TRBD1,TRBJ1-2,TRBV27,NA,CASSLNRDRGLYGYTF,TGTGCCAGCAGTTTAAACCGGGACAGGGGATTGTATGGCTACACCTTC
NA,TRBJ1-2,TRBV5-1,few,CASSLAAGIGGYTF,TGCGCCAGCAGCTTGGCGGCAGGCATCGGAGGCTACACCTTC
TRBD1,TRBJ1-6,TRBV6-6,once,CASSSLATGLNNSPLHF,TGTGCCAGCAGTTCTCTTGCGACAGGGTTAAATAATTCACCCCTCCACTTT
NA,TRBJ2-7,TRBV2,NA,CASSESMDRDYEQYF,TGTGCCAGCAGTGAGAGCATGGACAGAGACTACGAGCAGTACTTC
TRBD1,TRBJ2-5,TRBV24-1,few,CATSDGQGWETQYF,TGTGCCACCAGTGACGGACAGGGCTGGGAGACCCAGTACTTC
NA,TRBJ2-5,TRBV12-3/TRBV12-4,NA,CASSPGLGTGVQETQYF,TGTGCCAGCAGTCCCGGATTGGGGACTGGGGTGCAAGAGACCCAGTACTTC
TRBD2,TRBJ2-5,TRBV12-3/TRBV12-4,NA,CASSPGLVGARETQYF,TGTGCCAGCAGCCCGGGACTAGTGGGAGCTAGGGAGACCCAGTACTTC
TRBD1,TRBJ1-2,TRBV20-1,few,CSATTTGTGVRGYTF,TGCAGTGCTACAACAACCGGGACAGGGGTTAGAGGCTACACCTTC
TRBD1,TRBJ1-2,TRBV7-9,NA,CASRLDRGRGYTF,TGTGCCAGCAGGCTGGACAGGGGGCGCGGCTACACCTTC
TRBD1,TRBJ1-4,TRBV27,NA,CASSSGTGRREKLFF,TGTGCCAGCAGTTCCGGGACAGGGAGGAGGGAAAAACTGTTTTTT
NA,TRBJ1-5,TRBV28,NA,CAGRRVGQPQHF,TGCGCCGGGCGCAGAGTGGGTCAGCCCCAGCATTTT
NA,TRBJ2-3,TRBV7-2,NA,CASSLNLLGTDTQYF,TGTGCCAGCAGCTTAAATTTGCTCGGCACAGATACGCAGTATTTT
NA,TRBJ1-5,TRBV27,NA,CASSTHPQGPQHF,TGTGCCAGCAGTACTCATCCCCAGGGGCCCCAGCATTTT
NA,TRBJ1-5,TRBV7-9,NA,CASQVGMTGNQPQHF,TGTGCCAGCCAGGTTGGGATGACGGGCAATCAGCCCCAGCATTTT
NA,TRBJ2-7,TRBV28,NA,CASKKLGDPPGYEQYF,TGTGCCAGCAAAAAGCTGGGAGATCCCCCGGGGTACGAGCAGTACTTC
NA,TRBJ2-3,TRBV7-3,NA,CASSRGGRTDTQYF,TGTGCCAGCAGCCGCGGCGGGCGCACAGATACGCAGTATTTT
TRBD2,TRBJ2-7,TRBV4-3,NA,CASSQDFGRVDEQYF,TGCGCCAGCAGCCAAGATTTCGGGAGGGTCGACGAGCAGTACTTC
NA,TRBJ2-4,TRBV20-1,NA,CSTDGIQYF,TGCAGTACGGACGGCATTCAGTACTTC
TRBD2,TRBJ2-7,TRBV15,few,CATRGLADYEQYF,TGTGCCACCAGGGGACTAGCGGATTACGAGCAGTACTTC
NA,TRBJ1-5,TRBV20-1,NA,CSPRPPNQPQHF,TGCAGTCCTCGTCCCCCCAATCAGCCCCAGCATTTT
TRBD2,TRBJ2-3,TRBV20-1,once,CSAMTSGRLFTDTQYF,TGCAGTGCTATGACTAGCGGGAGGCTTTTCACAGATACGCAGTATTTT
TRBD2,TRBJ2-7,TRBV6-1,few,CASSGLAIPLYEQYF,TGTGCCAGCAGTGGACTAGCGATACCTCTCTACGAGCAGTACTTC
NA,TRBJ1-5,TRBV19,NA,CASSMGANSNQPQHF,TGTGCCAGTAGTATGGGTGCAAATAGCAATCAGCCCCAGCATTTT
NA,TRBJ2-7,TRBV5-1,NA,CASAGVGDYEQYF,TGCGCCAGCGCAGGGGTCGGGGACTACGAGCAGTACTTC
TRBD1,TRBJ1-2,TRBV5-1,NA,CASSPRDSPWGYTF,TGCGCCAGCAGCCCCCGGGACAGCCCTTGGGGCTACACCTTC
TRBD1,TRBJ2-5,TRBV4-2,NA,CASSQGDGIGGSMNQETEYF,TGTGCCAGCAGCCAAGGGGATGGAATAGGGGGCTCTATGAACCAAGAGACCGAGTACTTC
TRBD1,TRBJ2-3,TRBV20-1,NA,CSAISLGQGWIGTTDTQYF,TGCAGTGCTATAAGCCTGGGACAGGGTTGGATCGGGACAACAGATACGCAGTATTTT
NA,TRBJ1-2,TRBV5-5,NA,CASSLDGGRYGYTF,TGTGCCAGCAGCTTGGATGGGGGAAGGTATGGCTACACCTTC
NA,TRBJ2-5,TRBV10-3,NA,CAISESTRGPQETQYF,TGTGCCATCAGTGAGTCTACAAGGGGTCCCCAAGAGACCCAGTACTTC
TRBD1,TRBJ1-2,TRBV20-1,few,CSARDMDREDHYGYTF,TGCAGTGCTAGAGATATGGACAGGGAGGACCACTATGGCTACACCTTC
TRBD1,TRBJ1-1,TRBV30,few,CAWSGQGAEAFF,TGTGCCTGGAGTGGACAGGGGGCTGAAGCTTTCTTT
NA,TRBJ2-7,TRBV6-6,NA,CASSPSYGYEQYF,TGTGCCAGCAGCCCCTCCTATGGCTACGAGCAGTACTTC
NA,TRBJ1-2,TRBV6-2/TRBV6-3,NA,CASGLAASGYTF,TGTGCCAGCGGTTTGGCGGCGAGTGGCTACACCTTC
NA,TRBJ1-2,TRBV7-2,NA,CASSSVTQNYGYTF,TGTGCCAGCAGCTCGGTGACACAGAACTATGGCTACACCTTC
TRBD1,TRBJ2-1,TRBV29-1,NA,CSAWTGGGEQFF,TGCAGCGCCTGGACAGGGGGGGGTGAGCAGTTCTTC